The present T cell receptor (beta chain) was sequenced within a study of human T cells and chemical hapten exposure. Findings of the study overall: The number of TCRs over 1 in 1000 frequency stayed unchanged after DPC.

Using its own MiXCR run on the 5' RACE reads, TCRdb lists one record per CDR3 protein. The sample includes around 140,000 distinct CDR3 sequences, about 4.3% of them seen just once. CDR3 length: 11 residues. CDR1 is SQVTM and CDR2 is ANQGSEA in the germline V gene. Deletions cut 4 bases from V and 15 bases from J, with 16 bases between. Ten or more counts support this clonotype. Its antigen is unknown. Total RNA was extracted from unfractionated whole blood. The receptor was isolated from a female donor in good health. V is TRBV29-1 and J is TRBJ1-3; D not resolved. In DNA, the CDR3 is TGCAGCGTTGGGGTAGGAGGCCAGGCATATTTT. The encoded protein is CSVGVGGQAYF.